This note documents a single TCR beta chain sequence. Its antigen is currently not known. Per-nucleotide qualities are absent, and no much larger clonotype sits a single base away. From the cysteine up to the phenylalanine, the CDR3 has a length of 14 residues. This entry keeps only the CDR3 DNA: 42 bases, framed from base 1. What this sample's time point label stands for: baseline before first vaccination. Samples from vaccinated people were obtained from the UK trials COV001 and COV002, which included a single-blind randomized controlled phase 2/3 trial of AZD1222 (ChAdOx1 nCoV-19) in healthy adults. For TCRbeta chain sequencing, PBMC samples from trial participants were taken at day 0 and at day 28 after the second dose. The CDR3 regions of human TCRbeta chains were analyzed by immunosequencing. The study's own analysis went as follows. Repertoire TCRs were checked for matches against a reference library of SARS-CoV-2-specific TCRs that had been generated using the MIRA antigen-specificity platform. Breadth meant the fraction of unique TCRs that were SARS-CoV-2-associated, whereas depth meant the fraction of total T cells that were SARS-CoV-2-associated. Using the MIRA data, each spike-specific TCR was assigned both to the spike region to which the TCR was reactive and to a CD4 or CD8 class. Log10-transformed breadth and depth values were compared by one-way ANOVA with Sidak's multiple comparisons tests. Drawn from immuneACCESS, this table holds only the in-frame rearrangements with V and J called that TCRdb kept. Clones are partly lost; checked studies trace under half to an unresolved V gene and leave the rest unexplained. D and trimming were read from the DNA, whereas the V and J calls and clone size are those reported in that table. The sample includes 100,000 to 150,000 clones, with roughly 90% observed a single time. 11% to 15% of the sample comes from the top ten.

The sample is drawn from a study of T cell responses to AZD1222 COVID-19 vaccine (dated by TCRdb to about 2021). Notes on the research overall: AZD1222 recipients given second doses at about 4 weeks or at about 12 weeks were pooled, since spike-specific TCR depth and breadth were not found to differ between the two schedules. TCR sequencing was performed for about 250 trial participants, of whom 200 to 220 were given two doses of AZD1222 and some 26 were given two doses of MenACWY control vaccine. Enrollment into the trials was organized by age into subgroups of 18-55, 56-69 and 70-plus years, and those subgroups contained roughly 160, 29 and 62 TCR-sequenced participants, respectively. Study-wide conclusions, independent of this receptor: Epitopes outside the regions mutated in the B.1.351 and B.1.1.7 variants were reportedly recognized by nearly half of the unique spike-specific TCRs. Because no day 14 peak-response samples were available, the repertoires could be characterized only after the peak T cell response. A significant rise in spike-specific TCR breadth and depth was observed after two AZD1222 doses relative to day 0 and relative to MenACWY recipients. The vaccine-associated CD4 TCRs covered the entire spike protein, and the dominant responses fell in regions 160-218 and 743-854. Only a handful of AZD1222 recipients were SARS-CoV-2 seropositive at baseline, limiting conclusions about previously exposed vaccinees. Participants were mostly white British, with more females than males. The authors suggested clonal diversity may have been underestimated. The 56-69-year group was small, and its depth increase did not reach significance, likely because of low power.

The chain couples TRBV21-1 to TRBJ1-1. TRBV21-1 is noted as a pseudogene. This material consisted of peripheral blood, taken on day 0 of AZD1222 vaccination. The sequence came from an adult in good health. CDR3 sequence: CASSKEERETEAFF. The sequence in DNA is TGTGCCAGCAGCAAAGAGGAAAGGGAGACTGAAGCTTTCTTT.